The 13 T cell receptor beta chains below all came from one sample that was sequenced in a study of T-cell memory formation after mild COVID-19. From the 5' RACE reads, TCRdb called clonotypes with MiXCR, one entry per CDR3 protein. The data show about 440,000 distinct CDR3 sequences, with 20% seen just once and roughly 8% held by the top ten. Sequenced: PBMCs or a T cell subset sorted from them (not recorded which). The origin of the receptors is an adult woman who had mild COVID-19 (a few samples of this study predate the infection). Cell type and time point are not known.

The V and J genes are TRBV30 and TRBJ2-3; 9 bases are a match to TRBD2. Trimming removed 2 bases from V and 6 bases from J; junction bases left unmatched: 6. The CDR3 covers 14 residues. Germline V CDR1 and CDR2: GTSNPN, SVGIG (reference sequence). For the CDR3, the DNA is TGTGCCTGGAGTTGGCGGGGGGGCTTGGATACGCAGTATTTT. Translated, it gives CAWSWRGGLDTQYF.

CDR3 bases: TGCAGTGCTGGGTCTACATGGAGTGAGCAGTTCTTC. Encoded protein: CSAGSTWSEQFF. The rearrangement links TRBV20-1 to TRBJ2-1; no firm D call. Germline loops: CDR1 DFQATT, CDR2 SNEGSKA (reference sequence). The CDR3 extends over 12 amino acids. The V end was cut by 5 bases, the J end by 9 bases, with 14 bases between.

The chain couples TRBV7-9 to TRBJ2-1; D is uncertain. The CDR3 is made up of 14 amino acids. Between the trimmed V and J ends, which lost 5 bases and 9 bases, there was a span of 17 bases. Germline-derived CDR1 and CDR2 are SEHNR and FQNEAQ (reference sequence). The CDR3 nucleotides are TGTGCCAGCAGCCAAGGTCTTGGAGCGAGTGAGCAGTTCTTC. It yields the protein CASSQGLGASEQFF.

This clonotype turned up a few times. This sequence joins TRBV6-1 and TRBJ2-7; 7 nucleotides align to TRBD1. There are 17 residues in the CDR3. The V gene end was trimmed by 0 bases and the J gene end by 2 bases; junction bases not matched to a gene: 10. Germline V gene lookup returns CDR1 MNHNS and CDR2 SASEGT. The CDR3 DNA sequence: TGTGCCAGCAGTGAAGCGACCTTGACAGGGATTCCCTACGAGCAGTACTTC. Translated: CASSEATLTGIPYEQYF.

CDR3 coding DNA: TGTGCCACCAGCTTAGGCGGGACAACCTCCTACGAGCAGTACTTC. This translates into CATSLGGTTSYEQYF. This sequence joins TRBV15 and TRBJ2-7, with D perhaps matching TRBD1 or TRBD2 (6 bases each). This CDR3 spans 15 amino acids. V was cut by 5 bases and J by 0 bases, with 14 bases left in between. Germline loops: CDR1 LNHNV, CDR2 YYDKDF (reference sequence). The complete variable domain, with remaining parts taken from reference TRBV15 and TRBJ2-7, reads DAMVIQNPRYQVTQFGKPVTLSCSQTLNHNVMYWYQQKSSQAPKLLFHYYDKDFNNEADTPDNFQSRRPNTSFCFLDIRSPGLGDTAMYLCATSLGGTTSYEQYFGPGTRLTVT.

This clonotype turned up a few times. This chain links TRBV12-3 or TRBV12-4 with TRBJ2-7; 7 bases agree with TRBD2. J was trimmed by 3 bases and V by 10 bases; bases with no gene match: 6. The CDR3 totals 12 residues. The CDR3, as DNA: TGTGCCACTTCCCCGGGGGGCTACGAGCAGTACTTC. It specifies CATSPGGYEQYF.

This clonotype was recorded only once. The chain links TRBV7-2 to TRBJ2-7; a possible D gene is TRBD2 (6 bases). The CDR3 is 15 amino acids. With 5 bases removed from V and 1 base from J, the gap between germline ends came to 15 bases. CDR1 and CDR2 from the germline V gene are SGHTA and FQGNSA. The DNA for the CDR3 is TGTGCCAGCAGCGGCGTGGGAGGTAGGTCCTACGAGCAGTACTTC. Encoded protein: CASSGVGGRSYEQYF.

This clonotype has more than one count but fewer than ten. The rearrangement links TRBV7-9 to TRBJ2-4; D is possibly TRBD1 (6 bases). V dropped 5 bases and J dropped 9 bases, with 14 bases sitting between them. Germline V gives CDR1 SEHNR, CDR2 FQNEAQ (reference sequence). The CDR3 runs to 13 residues. CDR3 coding DNA: TGTGCCAGCAGCCCTCAGGGGTGGGCCATTCAGTACTTC. Its protein product is CASSPQGWAIQYF.

The chain recombines TRBV9 with TRBJ2-3; the D gene is possibly TRBD1 (6 bases). The CDR3 covers 14 residues. The germline V gene encodes CDR1 SGDLS and CDR2 YYNGEE. Trimming pared 2 bases from V and 4 bases from J, leaving 11 bases between. The CDR3 DNA reads as TGTGCCAGCAGCGTTTCCCAGGGGTCAGATACGCAGTATTTT. As protein: CASSVSQGSDTQYF.

The rearrangement uses TRBV11-2 and TRBJ2-3, with D possibly TRBD2 on 5 matching bases. Germline V CDR1 and CDR2: SGHAT, FQNNGV. This CDR3 has 19 residues. Trimming left V 4 bases short and J 0 bases short, with 23 bases between. This CDR3 reads CASSSREGIRGYSTDTQYF. The DNA for the CDR3 is TGTGCCAGCAGCTCTCGAGAAGGGATCCGCGGGTATAGCACAGATACGCAGTATTTT.

The table lists this clonotype with many counts. The chain recombines TRBV18 with TRBJ2-1; no reliable D call. The CDR3 runs 15 residues. Trimming removed 0 bases from V and 0 bases from J, with 6 bases in between. The V gene's germline CDR1 is KGHSH and CDR2 LQKENI. CDR3 protein: CASSPPHYSYNEQFF. In DNA form, the CDR3 reads TGTGCCAGCTCACCACCACACTACTCCTACAATGAGCAGTTCTTC.

V gene TRBV6-2 or TRBV6-3 combines with J gene TRBJ2-1; no reliable D call. Germline CDR1 and CDR2: MNHEY and SVGEGT. V was shortened by 6 bases and J by 0 bases, with 12 bases between the two germline ends. This CDR3 contains 15 residues. The CDR3 DNA reads as TGTGCCAGCAGGAGAGCGCAGAGCTCCTACAATGAGCAGTTCTTC. The encoded protein is CASRRAQSSYNEQFF.

This clonotype was seen only a few times. V and J are TRBV7-9 and TRBJ1-5; D unresolved. This CDR3 spans 13 amino acids. Trimming pared 1 base from V and 5 bases from J, leaving 6 bases between. The germline V gene encodes CDR1 SEHNR and CDR2 FQNEAQ (reference sequence). DNA of the CDR3: TGTGCCAGCAGCTTAGGCGTCCATCAGCCCCAGCATTTT. Translating gives CASSLGVHQPQHF.